The clone carrying this T cell receptor beta chain turned up a few times. This entry comes from a study of Graves' ophthalmopathy and Graves' hyperthyroidism. The study amplified TCR beta CDR3 regions using RNA transcripts. HTBI primers primed a first-round RT-PCR, and a second-round multiplex PCR followed. TCRdb reprocessed the multiplex PCR reads with MiXCR, giving one entry per CDR3 protein. The repertoire consists of about 480,000 distinct CDR3 sequences, with approximately 15% occurring once and the leading ten covering more than 8.5%. The V and J ends lost 3 bases and 4 bases respectively, with 9 bases between them. This CDR3 is built from 13 residues. Germline-derived CDR1 and CDR2 are MNHNS and SASEGT.

The chain recombines TRBV6-1 with TRBJ1-2; possibly TRBD1 for D (5 bases). Sequenced sample: blood. The clonotype originates from a woman aged 30 to 39 with Graves' ophthalmopathy. The CDR3 spells CASSEGGAYGYTF. The CDR3 DNA reads TGTGCCAGCAGTGAGGGGGGAGCCTATGGCTACACCTTC.